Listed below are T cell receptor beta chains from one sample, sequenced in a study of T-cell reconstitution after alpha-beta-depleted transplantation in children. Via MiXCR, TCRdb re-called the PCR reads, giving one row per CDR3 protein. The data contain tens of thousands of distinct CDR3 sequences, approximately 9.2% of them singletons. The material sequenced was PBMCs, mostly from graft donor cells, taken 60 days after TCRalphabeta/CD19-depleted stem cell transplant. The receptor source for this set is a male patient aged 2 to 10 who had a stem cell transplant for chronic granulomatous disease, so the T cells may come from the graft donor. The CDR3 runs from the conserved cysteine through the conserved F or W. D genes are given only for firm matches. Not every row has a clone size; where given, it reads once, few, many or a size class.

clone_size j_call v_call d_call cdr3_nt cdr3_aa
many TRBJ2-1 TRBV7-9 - TGTGCCAGCAGCTTAGGGGTCCCCAGCTCCTACAATGAGCAGTTCTTC CASSLGVPSSYNEQFF
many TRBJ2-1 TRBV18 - TGTGCCAGCTCATATACCGGAAACAATGAGCAGTTCTTC CASSYTGNNEQFF
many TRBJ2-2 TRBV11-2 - TGTGCCAGCAGTCCAGGGGTACATAACACCGGGGAGCTGTTTTTT CASSPGVHNTGELFF
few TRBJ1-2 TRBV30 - TGTGCCTGGAACATCGGACAGAGGTTTTATGGCTACACCTTC CAWNIGQRFYGYTF
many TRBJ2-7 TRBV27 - TGTGCCAGCAGTTGGGGGGGGGAGGGGGCCTACGAGCAGTACTTC CASSWGGEGAYEQYF
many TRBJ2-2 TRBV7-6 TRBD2 TGTGCCAGCAGCTACTTAGCGGGAGTGAGGACCGGGGAGCTGTTTTTT CASSYLAGVRTGELFF
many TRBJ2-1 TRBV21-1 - TGTGCCAGCAGCAAAAGAGGGATTCAGGGACTAGCGGGACAATCCTACAATGAGCAGTTCTTC CASSKRGIQGLAGQSYNEQFF
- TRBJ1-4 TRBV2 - TGTGCCAGCGATGGGGTCTCGGGCGAAAAACTGTTTTTT CASDGVSGEKLFF
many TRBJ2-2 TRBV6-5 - TGTGCCAGCAACCGAGGGCGAGACGGGGAGCTGTTTTTT CASNRGRDGELFF
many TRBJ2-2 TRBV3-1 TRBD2 TGTGCCAGCAGCCGGAGCGGGAGGGTCACCGGGGAGCTGTTTTTT CASSRSGRVTGELFF
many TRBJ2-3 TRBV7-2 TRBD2 TGTGCCAGCAGCTCCGGACTAGCGGGGGCAGATACGCAGTATTTT CASSSGLAGADTQYF
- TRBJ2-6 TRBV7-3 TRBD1 TGTGCCAGCAGCTTCCGGGACAGATTCTCTGGGGCCAACGTCCTGACTTTC CASSFRDRFSGANVLTF
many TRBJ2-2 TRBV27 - TGTGCCAGCAGTCCTCTGAGCGTGATCAACACCGGGGAGCTGTTTTTT CASSPLSVINTGELFF
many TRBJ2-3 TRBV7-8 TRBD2 TGTGCCAGCAGCTATGGTCCGCAAACTAGCGGGAGAACAGATACGCAGTATTTT CASSYGPQTSGRTDTQYF
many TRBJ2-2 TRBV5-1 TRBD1 TGCGCCAGCAGCCACGGACAGGGCTGGTCCACCGGGGAGCTGTTTTTT CASSHGQGWSTGELFF
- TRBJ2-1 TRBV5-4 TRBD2 TGTGCCAGCAGTCCGGGTCCGGGACTAGCGGGAGAGGGCAATGAGCAGTTCTTC CASSPGPGLAGEGNEQFF
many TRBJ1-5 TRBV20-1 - TGCAGTGCTAGTAAAGCCCCCAATCAGCCCCAGCATTTT CSASKAPNQPQHF
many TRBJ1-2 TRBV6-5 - TGTGCCAGCATCGACTTCTCCAGGGGAGGCTACACCTTC CASIDFSRGGYTF
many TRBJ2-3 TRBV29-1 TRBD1 TGCAGCACTTGGGACAGGGGGCGAAGAGATACGCAGTATTTT CSTWDRGRRDTQYF
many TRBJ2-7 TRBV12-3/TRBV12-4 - TGTGCCAGCACCTCGGGACGGAGTCGTTACGAGCAGTACTTC CASTSGRSRYEQYF
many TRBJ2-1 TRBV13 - TGTGCCAGCAGCTTAGGTAATGAGCAGTTCTTC CASSLGNEQFF
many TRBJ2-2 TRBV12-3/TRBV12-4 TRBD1 TGTGCCAGCAGTCCCCGGGACAGGGGGGTTGGGACCGGGGAGCTGTTTTTT CASSPRDRGVGTGELFF
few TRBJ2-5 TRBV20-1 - TGCAGTGCTAGATTACCCACGTTGGAGACCCAGTACTTC CSARLPTLETQYF
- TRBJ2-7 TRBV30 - TGTGCCTGGGAGGTCGGGGGTGGGGGCTCCTACGAGCAGTACTTC CAWEVGGGGSYEQYF
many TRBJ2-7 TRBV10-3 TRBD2 TGTGCCATCAGTGACCCGGGAGGAAATTCCTACGAGCAGTACTTC CAISDPGGNSYEQYF
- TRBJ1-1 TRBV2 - TGTGCCAGCAGGGCAGGGCCAACCGGCGCCACTGAAGCTTTCTTT CASRAGPTGATEAFF
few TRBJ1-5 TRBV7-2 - TGTGCCAGCAGCTTAGGTTCCGCTATTAGCAATCAGCCCCAGCATTTT CASSLGSAISNQPQHF
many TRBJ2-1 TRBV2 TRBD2 TGTGCCAGCAGTCCCCTAGCGGGAGTCAACAATGAGCAGTTCTTC CASSPLAGVNNEQFF
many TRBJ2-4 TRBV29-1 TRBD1 TGCAGCGTTGCGTTTGGGACAGGGTCTACGATTCAGTACTTC CSVAFGTGSTIQYF
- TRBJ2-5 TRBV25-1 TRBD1 TGTGCCAGCAGTGGACGGGACAGGGGTCGAGAGACCCAGTACTTC CASSGRDRGRETQYF
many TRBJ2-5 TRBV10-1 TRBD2 TGCGCCAGCAGTTCTAGCGGCCAAGAGACCCAGTACTTC CASSSSGQETQYF
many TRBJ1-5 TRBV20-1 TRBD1 TGCAGTGCTAGGGGACAGGGCCAGCCCCAGCATTTT CSARGQGQPQHF
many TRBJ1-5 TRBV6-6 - TGTGCCAGCATCGGGGGTAGCAATCAGCCCCAGCATTTT CASIGGSNQPQHF
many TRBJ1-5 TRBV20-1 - TGCAGTGCTATGTCGGGGAATCAGCCCCAGCATTTT CSAMSGNQPQHF
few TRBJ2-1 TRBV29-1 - TGCAGCGTTGATGGTGAGAAAGGGAAAAGCTCCTACAATGAGCAGTTCTTC CSVDGEKGKSSYNEQFF
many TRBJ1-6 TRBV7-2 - TGTGCCAGCAGCTTAGGAGGAGGGCAGTACAATTCACCCCTCCACTTT CASSLGGGQYNSPLHF
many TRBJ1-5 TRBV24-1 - TGTGCCACCAGTGATAATAGGGGATGGATGCAGCCCCAGCATTTT CATSDNRGWMQPQHF
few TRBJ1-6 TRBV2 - TGTGCCAGCAGTGGTGAGACAGTGCGGTTGCCTTCACCCCTCCACTTT CASSGETVRLPSPLHF
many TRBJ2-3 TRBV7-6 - TGTGCCAGCAGCTTTCGGACAGATACGCAGTATTTT CASSFRTDTQYF
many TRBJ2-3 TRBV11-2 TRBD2 TGTGCCAGCAGCTTTGGGACTAGCGCGGGGCCAGATACGCAGTATTTT CASSFGTSAGPDTQYF
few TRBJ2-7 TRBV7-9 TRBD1 TGTGCCAGCAGCCCATGGACAGGGGCCCAGAGGTACGAGCAGTACTTC CASSPWTGAQRYEQYF
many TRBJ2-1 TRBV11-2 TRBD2 TGTGCCAGCAGCTCAGTGGGGACTAGCGGGTACAATGAGCAGTTCTTC CASSSVGTSGYNEQFF
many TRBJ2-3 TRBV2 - TGTGCCAGCCTACCTAGCTTAGGTGGTACAGATACGCAGTATTTT CASLPSLGGTDTQYF
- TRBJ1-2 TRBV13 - TGTGCCAGCAGCCCGACTAACTATGGCTACACCTTC CASSPTNYGYTF
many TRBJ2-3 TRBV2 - TGTGCCAGCCGACCGAAGCCCTTCGTGTTTAGTACAGATACGCAGTATTTT CASRPKPFVFSTDTQYF
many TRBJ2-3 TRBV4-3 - TGCGCCAGCAGCCAAGAATACTTGGGCACAGATACGCAGTATTTT CASSQEYLGTDTQYF
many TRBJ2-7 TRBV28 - TGTGCCAGCAGTTTGACGCTGGGTCCCTACGAGCAGTACTTC CASSLTLGPYEQYF
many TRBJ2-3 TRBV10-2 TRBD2 TGCGCCAGCAGAGTAGCGGGAGGACGCACAGATACGCAGTATTTT CASRVAGGRTDTQYF
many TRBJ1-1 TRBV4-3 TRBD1 TGCGCCAGCAGCAGAGACTCAGGGGGGAACACTGAAGCTTTCTTT CASSRDSGGNTEAFF
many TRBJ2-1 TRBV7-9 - TGTGCCAGCAGCTTAGTACGTGCGCGGGATGAGCAGTTCTTC CASSLVRARDEQFF
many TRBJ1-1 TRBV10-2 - TGCGCCAGCAGTGAGAGGGGCACAGGGAGCACTGAAGCTTTCTTT CASSERGTGSTEAFF
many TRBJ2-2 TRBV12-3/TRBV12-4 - TGTGCCAGCAGTTTATTTGATGTCGGGGAGCTGTTTTTT CASSLFDVGELFF
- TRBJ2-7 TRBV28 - TGTGCCATGAGCTCCCGGGTCCCCTGCGAGCAGTACTTC CAMSSRVPCEQYF